The rows below give T cell receptor beta chains drawn from one sample of a study of Ad26.COV2.S vaccination and SARS-CoV-2 variants. Assay used: immunoSEQ multiplex PCR; TCRdb lists only in-frame clones, some missing. The sample yields about 680,000 clones, about 90% seen once. Sequencing used peripheral blood, obtained in a trial of Ad26.COV2.S vaccine versus placebo. The receptor source for this set is a person aged 18-65 years who received the Ad26.COV2.S COVID-19 vaccine or a placebo. CDR3s include the opening cysteine and the closing phenylalanine or tryptophan. The order of the fields is D gene, J gene, V gene, clone size, CDR3 protein, CDR3 DNA. D genes are given only for firm matches. For some rows the clone size is stated as once, few or many, or as a class when expanded; others skip it.

d_call: TRBD1; j_call: TRBJ2-5; v_call: TRBV12-5; clone_size: .; cdr3_aa: CASGWSTGGRSVETQYF; cdr3_nt: TGTGCTAGTGGTTGGAGTACAGGGGGCCGAAGTGTTGAGACCCAGTACTTC
d_call: .; j_call: TRBJ2-4; v_call: TRBV18; clone_size: .; cdr3_aa: CASSPTPPGLAKNIQYF; cdr3_nt: TGTGCCAGCTCACCGACCCCCCCGGGCTTAGCCAAAAACATTCAGTACTTC
d_call: .; j_call: TRBJ2-5; v_call: TRBV2; clone_size: .; cdr3_aa: CASRGGREGTQYF; cdr3_nt: TGTGCCAGCAGGGGGGGACGGGAAGGAACCCAGTACTTC
d_call: TRBD2; j_call: TRBJ2-1; v_call: TRBV9; clone_size: .; cdr3_aa: CASSPPAAGGNNEQFF; cdr3_nt: TGTGCCAGCAGCCCTCCAGCGGCGGGGGGGAACAATGAGCAGTTCTTC
d_call: TRBD2; j_call: TRBJ2-2; v_call: TRBV5-5; clone_size: .; cdr3_aa: CASSRLAGSTGELFF; cdr3_nt: TGTGCCAGCTCACGACTAGCGGGATCCACCGGGGAGCTGTTTTTT
d_call: TRBD1; j_call: TRBJ2-7; v_call: TRBV15; clone_size: .; cdr3_aa: CATSRSTGSSYEQYF; cdr3_nt: TGTGCCACCAGCAGATCGACAGGGAGCTCCTACGAGCAGTACTTC
d_call: .; j_call: TRBJ2-1; v_call: TRBV5-5; clone_size: .; cdr3_aa: CASSSGLMNEQFF; cdr3_nt: TGTGCCAGCAGCAGCGGCCTAATGAATGAGCAGTTCTTC
d_call: TRBD1; j_call: TRBJ1-2; v_call: TRBV19; clone_size: .; cdr3_aa: CASSRQGANYGYTF; cdr3_nt: TGTGCCAGCTCGCGACAGGGAGCTAACTATGGCTACACCTTC
d_call: TRBD2; j_call: TRBJ2-1; v_call: TRBV10-3; clone_size: .; cdr3_aa: CAITPGLAYNEQFF; cdr3_nt: TGTGCCATCACTCCCGGACTAGCGTACAATGAGCAGTTCTTC
d_call: TRBD1; j_call: TRBJ2-4; v_call: TRBV14; clone_size: .; cdr3_aa: CASSHTGGLAKNIQYF; cdr3_nt: TGTGCCAGCAGCCACACAGGGGGGCTAGCCAAAAACATTCAGTACTTC
d_call: TRBD1; j_call: TRBJ2-7; v_call: TRBV7-9; clone_size: .; cdr3_aa: CASSLEGTGVEQYF; cdr3_nt: TGTGCCAGCAGCTTAGAGGGGACAGGGGTCGAGCAGTACTTC
d_call: .; j_call: TRBJ2-2; v_call: TRBV12-5; clone_size: .; cdr3_aa: CASGPDTGELFF; cdr3_nt: TGTGCTAGTGGTCCCGACACCGGGGAGCTGTTTTTT
d_call: TRBD2; j_call: TRBJ2-1; v_call: TRBV7-2; clone_size: few; cdr3_aa: CASSLLPAGGIYNEQFF; cdr3_nt: TGTGCCAGCAGCTTATTACCAGCGGGGGGTATCTACAATGAGCAGTTCTTC
d_call: .; j_call: TRBJ2-1; v_call: TRBV3-1/TRBV3-2; clone_size: .; cdr3_aa: CASSPGGGILYNEQFF; cdr3_nt: TGTGCCAGCAGCCCTGGGGGCGGGATCCTCTACAATGAGCAGTTCTTC
d_call: TRBD1; j_call: TRBJ1-5; v_call: TRBV7-2; clone_size: .; cdr3_aa: CASSDQTGGWQPQHF; cdr3_nt: TGTGCCAGCAGCGATCAGACAGGGGGCTGGCAGCCCCAGCATTTT
d_call: .; j_call: TRBJ1-2; v_call: TRBV3-1/TRBV3-2; clone_size: .; cdr3_aa: CASSQDRAAGYTF; cdr3_nt: TGTGCCAGCAGCCAAGACAGGGCGGCCGGCTACACCTTC
d_call: .; j_call: TRBJ1-2; v_call: TRBV14; clone_size: .; cdr3_aa: CASSPPGPANYGYTF; cdr3_nt: TGTGCCAGCAGCCCTCCAGGGCCAGCTAACTATGGCTACACCTTC
d_call: TRBD1; j_call: TRBJ1-2; v_call: TRBV6-4; clone_size: .; cdr3_aa: CASRRTGTGDTNYGYTF; cdr3_nt: TGTGCCAGCAGAAGAACCGGGACAGGGGATACTAACTATGGCTACACCTTC
d_call: TRBD1; j_call: TRBJ2-7; v_call: TRBV7-8; clone_size: .; cdr3_aa: CASSLIAGTVYEQYF; cdr3_nt: TGTGCCAGCAGCTTAATAGCCGGGACAGTCTACGAGCAGTACTTC
d_call: TRBD1; j_call: TRBJ1-2; v_call: TRBV12-3/TRBV12-4; clone_size: .; cdr3_aa: CASSPQGAGGYTF; cdr3_nt: TGTGCCAGCAGCCCCCAGGGGGCGGGTGGCTACACCTTC
d_call: .; j_call: TRBJ2-3; v_call: TRBV3-1/TRBV3-2; clone_size: once; cdr3_aa: CASSRRASGRVPTDTQYF; cdr3_nt: TGTGCCAGCAGCCGGAGGGCGAGCGGGCGGGTCCCCACAGATACGCAGTATTTT
d_call: TRBD1; j_call: TRBJ2-7; v_call: TRBV3-1/TRBV3-2; clone_size: few; cdr3_aa: CASSRGTGTYEQYF; cdr3_nt: TGTGCCAGCAGCCGTGGGACAGGTACCTACGAGCAGTACTTC
d_call: .; j_call: TRBJ1-3; v_call: TRBV30; clone_size: .; cdr3_aa: CAWAPGSGTIYF; cdr3_nt: TGTGCCTGGGCCCCAGGGAGTGGCACCATATATTTT
d_call: .; j_call: TRBJ2-1; v_call: TRBV10-3; clone_size: .; cdr3_aa: CAISRETSYNEQFF; cdr3_nt: TGTGCCATCAGTCGGGAGACCTCCTACAATGAGCAGTTCTTC
d_call: TRBD1; j_call: TRBJ2-3; v_call: TRBV19; clone_size: .; cdr3_aa: CASSIFYGTASTDTQYF; cdr3_nt: TGTGCCAGTAGTATATTCTATGGGACAGCTAGCACAGATACGCAGTATTTT
d_call: TRBD2; j_call: TRBJ2-2; v_call: TRBV18; clone_size: .; cdr3_aa: CASSPALAGSTGELFF; cdr3_nt: TGTGCCAGCTCACCGGCCCTAGCGGGATCGACCGGGGAGCTGTTTTTT
d_call: .; j_call: TRBJ1-2; v_call: TRBV2; clone_size: once; cdr3_aa: CASMEVGYTF; cdr3_nt: TGTGCCAGCATGGAAGTTGGCTACACCTTC
d_call: .; j_call: TRBJ2-3; v_call: TRBV7-2; clone_size: .; cdr3_aa: CASSHRGGGQIGTDTQYF; cdr3_nt: TGTGCCAGCAGCCACAGGGGAGGGGGTCAGATAGGCACAGATACGCAGTATTTT
d_call: .; j_call: TRBJ2-7; v_call: TRBV7-9; clone_size: .; cdr3_aa: CASSLEGIDYEQYF; cdr3_nt: TGTGCCAGCAGCTTAGAAGGCATTGACTACGAGCAGTACTTC